This T cell receptor beta chain was documented in a study of STAT3 mutations in large granular lymphocyte leukemia. Study in general: Canonical activating STAT3 mutations were detected in roughly half of the longitudinally sequenced T-LGLL patients. More than half of T-LGLL patients received immunosuppressive therapy.

The assay was immunoSEQ multiplex PCR, and TCRdb's table has in-frame clones only and misses some. This sample yields approximately 10,000 clones, of which 65% to 90% are seen a single time; 86% belongs to the top ten. Findings of the study overall: No sample exists from the first appearance of each clone. In T-cell large granular lymphocyte leukemia, about half of patients showed multiple immunodominant subclonotypes.

Germline V gives CDR1 SGHNT, CDR2 YYREEE (reference sequence). The CDR3 loop spans 15 amino acids. V shed 3 bases and J shed 2 bases, with 12 bases lying between them. Details on this clone: Its antigen is undetermined.

This sequence joins TRBV5-4 and TRBJ1-5, with no clear D. The specimen was peripheral blood mononuclear cells. The clonotype was recovered from an elderly man with T-cell large granular lymphocyte leukemia. Some clones in this sample may be carry-over from other donors' samples. The CDR3 protein is CASSSDPGGNQPQHF. DNA for the CDR3: TGTGCCAGCAGCTCGGACCCTGGGGGCAATCAGCCCCAGCATTTT. Together with reference TRBV5-4 and TRBJ1-5, the CDR3 gives the full variable domain: ETGVTQSPTHLIKTRGQQVTLRCSSQSGHNTVSWYQQALGQGPQFIFQYYREEENGRGNFPPRFSGLQFPNYSSELNVNALELDDSALYLCASSSDPGGNQPQHFGDGTRLSIL.